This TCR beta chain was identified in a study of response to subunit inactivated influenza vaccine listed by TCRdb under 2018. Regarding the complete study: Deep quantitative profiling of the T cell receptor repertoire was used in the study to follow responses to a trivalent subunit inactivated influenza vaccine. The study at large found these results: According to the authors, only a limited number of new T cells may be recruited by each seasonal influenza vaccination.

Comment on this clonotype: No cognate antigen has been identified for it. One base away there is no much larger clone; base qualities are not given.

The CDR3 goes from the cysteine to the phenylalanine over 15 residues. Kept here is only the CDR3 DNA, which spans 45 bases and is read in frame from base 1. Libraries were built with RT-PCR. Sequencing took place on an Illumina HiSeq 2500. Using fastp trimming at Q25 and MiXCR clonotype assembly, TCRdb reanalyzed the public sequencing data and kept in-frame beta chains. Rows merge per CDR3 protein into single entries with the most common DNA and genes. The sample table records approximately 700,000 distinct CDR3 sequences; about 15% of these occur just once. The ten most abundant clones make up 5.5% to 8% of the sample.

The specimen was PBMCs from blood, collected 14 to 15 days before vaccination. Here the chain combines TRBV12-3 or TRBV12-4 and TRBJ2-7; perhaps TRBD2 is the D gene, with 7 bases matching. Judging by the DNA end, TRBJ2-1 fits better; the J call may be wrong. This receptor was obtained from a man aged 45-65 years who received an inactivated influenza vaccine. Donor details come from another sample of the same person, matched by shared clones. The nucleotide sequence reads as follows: TGTGCCAGCAGTTTGTCGGGGGGCGCCTCCTACGAGCAGTTCTTC. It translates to CASSLSGGASYEQFF.